The 20 T cell receptor beta chains listed next were all sequenced from one sample in a study of vaccination and CD4 T cells after COVID-19. Noted treatment: approximately nine-day PBMC culture with coronavirus spike peptide pools or control peptides (ViraFEST assay). Oncomine TCR Beta short-read sequencing was applied to DNA from cultured CD4+ T cells. Each CDR3 protein is one row after TCRdb ran MiXCR on the PCR reads. The table lists about 25,000 distinct CDR3 sequences, around three fifths of them singletons, with approximately 3% in the top ten. These receptors have no identified antigens. The sequencing sample was made of CD4+ T cells from blood, cultured in vitro. Receptor source: a human donor who had recovered from COVID-19.

This clonotype is a singleton in its sample. V gene TRBV7-2 combines with J gene TRBJ2-5, with TRBD2 identical over 9 bases. CDR3 length: 15 amino acids. V shed 3 bases and J 5 bases; nucleotides not matched to a gene: 7. Looked up from germline, CDR1 is SGHTA and CDR2 is FQGNSA. CDR3 amino acids: CASSFAGGPGETQYF. DNA of the CDR3: TGTGCCAGCAGCTTTGCGGGGGGGCCGGGGGAGACCCAGTACTTC.

This chain uses TRBV6-4 with TRBJ1-6; D is unclear. The V gene's germline CDR1 is MRHNA and CDR2 SNTAGT. The germline V and J ends were trimmed by 0 bases and 7 bases, with 10 bases remaining between them. This CDR3 is built from 15 residues. The chain's CDR3 is CASSDSAGENSPLHF. The CDR3 DNA reads as TGTGCCAGCAGTGACTCCGCAGGTGAAAATTCACCCCTCCACTTT.

CDR3: CSARATGVGAEAFF. In DNA, the CDR3 is TGCAGTGCTAGAGCGACAGGGGTAGGAGCTGAAGCTTTCTTT. The chain uses TRBV20-1 and TRBJ1-1, with 8 nucleotides matching TRBD1. The CDR3 is 14 residues long. Per germline, CDR1 DFQATT and CDR2 SNEGSKA (reference sequence). The V gene end was trimmed by 1 base and the J gene end by 6 bases; junction bases not matched to a gene: 7.

In regard to this clonotype: The junction does not match germline at one end; this may be a read error. The chain has TRBV4-3 and TRBJ1-5; D call uncertain. The CDR3 has 13 residues. The germline gives CDR1 LGHNA, CDR2 YSLEER. Written as DNA, the CDR3 is TGCGCCAGCGGCCAAGATCGGAGTCAGCCCCAGCATTTT. It translates to CASGQDRSQPQHF.

The rearrangement joins TRBV9 to TRBJ1-3; D call uncertain. CDR1 and CDR2 from the germline V gene are SGDLS and YYNGEE. This CDR3 region has 13 residues. V shed 2 bases and J shed 3 bases, with 6 bases lying between them. CDR3 in DNA: TGTGCCAGCAGCGTGCTAAGTGGAAACACCATATATTTT. This sequence encodes CASSVLSGNTIYF.

The gene calls are TRBV7-4 and TRBJ1-4, with TRBD1 as a possible D gene (5 bases). The CDR3 loop spans 17 amino acids. CDR1 SGHVT and CDR2 SQSDAQ come from the germline V gene. Trimming removed 2 bases at V and 7 bases at J, with 20 bases between. CDR3 DNA sequence: TGTGCCAGCAGCTTAAAACTACAGTTGACTAGGGGTGAAAAACTGTTTTTT. This translates into CASSLKLQLTRGEKLFF.

The gene calls are TRBV6-2 or TRBV6-3 and TRBJ1-2; 7 bases map to TRBD1. Trimming cost V 7 bases and J 1 base; bases outside gene matches: 6. The CDR3 consists of 14 residues. The V gene's germline CDR1 is MNHEY and CDR2 SVGEGT. CDR3 bases: TGTGCCAGCACCGCGACAGGGAATAACTATGGCTACACCTTC. This sequence encodes CASTATGNNYGYTF.

The gene calls are TRBV5-1 and TRBJ2-5; no clear D. From germline, CDR1 is SGHRS and CDR2 YFSETQ. V was shortened by 5 bases and J by 2 bases, with 7 bases between the two germline ends. CDR3 length equals 12 residues. CDR3 protein: CASSYSQETQYF. The CDR3 nucleotides are TGCGCCAGCAGTTATTCGCAAGAGACCCAGTACTTC.

This clonotype was seen a handful of times. V gene TRBV15 combines with J gene TRBJ1-5; 8 bases are shared with TRBD1. Germline values: CDR1 LNHNV, CDR2 YYDKDF (reference sequence). The CDR3 is made up of 14 amino acids. V was pared by 6 bases and J by 4 bases, with 5 bases of the junction left unmatched. The CDR3 nucleotides are TGTGCCACCAGACAAGACAGGGGTAATCAGCCCCAGCATTTT. Residues: CATRQDRGNQPQHF.

This clonotype appeared a few times. In DNA, the CDR3 is TGTGCCAGTAGCTGGCAGATCGATCAGCCCCAGCATTTT. Protein sequence: CASSWQIDQPQHF. The genes are TRBV19 and TRBJ1-5, with no clear D. The CDR3 covers 13 residues. V was shortened by 6 bases and J by 5 bases, with 11 bases between the two germline ends. Germline V CDR1 and CDR2: LNHDA, SQIVND (reference sequence).

CDR3 loop: CASSFRGGPYEQYF. Written as DNA, the CDR3 is TGTGCCAGCAGCTTTCGGGGGGGCCCCTACGAGCAGTACTTC. The chain is built from TRBV7-6 and TRBJ2-7, with 8 bases aligning to TRBD2. V lost 3 bases and J lost 2; bases outside the gene matches: 3. Germline V gene lookup returns CDR1 SGHVS and CDR2 FNYEAQ. This CDR3 spans 14 amino acids.

The chain links TRBV7-2 to TRBJ1-2; 7 nucleotides align to TRBD1. Trimming cost V 6 bases and J 7 bases; bases outside gene matches: 8. CDR3 length: 13 amino acids. Looked up from germline, CDR1 is SGHTA and CDR2 is FQGNSA. The CDR3 is CASSQRGLFGYTF. Here the CDR3 DNA reads TGTGCCAGCAGTCAGAGGGGGCTCTTTGGCTACACCTTC.

This clonotype appeared a few times. The junction shows a germline mismatch at one end, possibly a read error. The chain couples TRBV7-6 to TRBJ2-1, with 9 bases identical to TRBD1. Germline CDR1 and CDR2: SGHVS and FNYEAQ. The length of the CDR3 is 15 residues. The CDR3 bases are TGTGCTAGCAGCTTGGACAGGGGTGGATACAATGAGCAGTTCTTC. This translates into CASSLDRGGYNEQFF.

In regard to this clonotype: A junction end diverges from the germline sequence, so it may reflect a read error. The J gene is TRBJ1-6, the V gene TRBV7-2, with a weak D call TRBD1 (5 bases). Per germline, CDR1 SGHTA and CDR2 FQGNSA. The CDR3 length is 14 residues. CDR3 bases: TGTGCCAGCACCGCCGGGGCCCCTAATTCACTCCTCCACTTT. This translates into CASTAGAPNSLLHF.

The chain recombines TRBV20-1 with TRBJ2-3, with 8 bases lining up with TRBD2. Trimming at V came to 2 bases and at J to 2 bases, leaving 6 bases not matched to a gene. Germline V gene sequence: CDR1 DFQATT, CDR2 SNEGSKA (reference sequence). There are 15 residues in the CDR3. CDR3 region: CSARTGGDITDTQYF. CDR3 DNA sequence: TGCAGTGCTAGAACCGGGGGGGACATCACAGATACGCAGTATTTT.

V is TRBV30 and J is TRBJ1-1; weak D call: TRBD1 (5 bases). The CDR3 extends over 16 amino acids. V was cut by 0 bases and J by 1 base, with 15 bases left in between. From germline, CDR1 is GTSNPN and CDR2 SVGIG (reference sequence). CDR3 coding DNA: TGTGCCTGGAGTGTACGAGGAGGGGCGAGGAACACTGAAGCTTTCTTT. This codes for CAWSVRGGARNTEAFF.

The chain has TRBV2 and TRBJ1-1; possibly TRBD1 for D (5 bases). The V end was cut by 3 bases, the J end by 6 bases, with 14 bases between. Germline-derived CDR1 and CDR2 are SNHLY and FYNNEI. CDR3 size: 14 residues. The CDR3 DNA reads TGTGCCAGCAGTGATAGGGGACCACGAGCTGAAGCTTTCTTT. Its protein is CASSDRGPRAEAFF.

The chain recombines TRBV18 with TRBJ1-2; D is ambiguous. V was trimmed by 3 bases and J by 3 bases, leaving 8 bases between them. Germline assignment: CDR1 KGHSH and CDR2 LQKENI. The CDR3 consists of 13 residues. CDR3 protein: CASSPEFDYGYTF. As DNA, the CDR3 is TGTGCCAGCTCACCCGAATTCGACTATGGCTACACCTTC.

The CDR3: CASRPLGTGYGYTF. The CDR3 DNA follows: TGTGCCAGCAGGCCACTCGGGACAGGGTACGGCTACACCTTC. The rearrangement joins TRBV27 to TRBJ1-2, with TRBD1 matching over 9 bases. The V gene end was trimmed by 6 bases and the J gene end by 8 bases; junction bases not matched to a gene: 10. The germline CDR1 and CDR2 sequences are MNHEY and SMNVEV (reference sequence). The CDR3 contains 14 residues.

The chain has TRBV20-1 and TRBJ2-2; D not certain. There are 12 residues in the CDR3. Germline V lookup: CDR1 DFQATT, CDR2 SNEGSKA (reference sequence). Trimming took off 6 bases at V and 2 bases at J, with 7 bases between the two ends. CDR3 in DNA: TGCAGTGCGGCAGGAAACACCGGGGAGCTGTTTTTT. Protein: CSAAGNTGELFF.